Below, one TCR beta chain is given with its context. A clone one base away is much larger, so this may be a read error. Relying on iRepertoire HTBI primers and Arm-PCR of CDR3 regions, the team built TCR beta libraries. Each CDR3 protein is one row after TCRdb ran MiXCR on the multiplex PCR reads. This table has about 350,000 distinct CDR3 sequences, around 15% appearing once. Time point described: newly diagnosed GD, antithyroid drugs for less than 3 months. RNA isolated from PBMCs was used to make the TCR library. The entry originates in a study of regulatory T cells in long-lasting Graves disease. This CDR3 is built from 16 residues. The germline V and J ends were trimmed by 4 bases and 0 bases, with 10 bases remaining between them. From germline, CDR1 is MNHGY and CDR2 SVAAGI. These data were also filed under a second study, of T cells in Graves' hyperthyroidism and ophthalmopathy. Turning to that study: Ophthalmopathy stood apart from stable hyperthyroidism in a 13 V-J model.

This TCR was sampled from a woman aged 18-30 years with Graves disease. The J gene is TRBJ2-6, the V gene TRBV6-9, with D unresolved. The material was peripheral blood mononuclear cells (PBMCs), obtained at new diagnosis, from a patient treated with antithyroid drugs. CDR3 region: CASSSGLPSGANVLTF. CDR3 nucleotides: TGTGCCAGCAGTTCCGGGCTGCCCTCTGGGGCCAACGTCCTGACTTTC.